The source of this TCR beta chain is a study of shared clonotypes between healthy human individuals (dated by TCRdb to 2018 to 2020). Looking at the study overall: A few men and a couple of women, aged 18 to 49 years, made up the cohort. To estimate repertoire size and how much clonotypes are shared between individuals, the study performed deep sequencing of blood TCR repertoires from a few healthy adults. For each donor, CD4 naive and CD4 memory were each run on three plates, CD8 naive on two plates, and CD8 memory on one plate. Each donor's leukapheresis produced roughly between roughly 0.94 and 9.5 billion PBMCs. Libraries were prepared and TCR repertoires were sequenced by different laboratories using diverse techniques, in order to increase sequencing depth and limit assay-specific biases.

With regard to this clone: No antigen is known for it. Base qualities are not recorded, but no much larger clone differs from it by a single base. Other nucleotide sequences from this sample produce the same CDR3.

The paper's findings and limits, for the study overall: Sampling was restricted to blood, and TCR repertoires in tissues likely differ from the TCR repertoires found in blood. Across four donors, approximately 5% of naive CD4, over 3% of naive CD8, around 2.1% of memory CD4, and under 0.45% of memory CD8 clonotypes were shared. The genetic and exposure-history diversity represented was limited by the small number of donors. Naive subsets generally had larger estimated clonotype richness than memory subsets. Pairwise subsampling led to the expectation that sequencing depth would affect the degree of clonotype sharing among donors. Compared with non-shared clonotypes, clonotypes shared by all four sorted-subset donors had higher generation probabilities. Incomplete sequencing was indicated by rarefaction of sorted-subset datasets, despite the large sequencing depth.

CD8 naive samples were obtained by positive selection for CCR7 among CD45RO-negative cells, yielding a CD45RA+CCR7+ population from which TemRA cells were excluded. Healthy HIV-negative adults with no recently reported acute infections or vaccinations were included as donors. Every donor was a Caucasian adult living in Nashville, Tennessee, USA. Blood was collected by leukapheresis, and PBMCs were isolated by Ficoll-Histopaque density gradient centrifugation and then cryopreserved in liquid nitrogen vapor phase. Analytical flow cytometry was used to check the purity and quantity of every magnetically sorted T cell population. Genomic DNA was isolated from each sorted fraction and quantified by UV absorbance on a Nanodrop 2000c. The CDR3 goes from the cysteine to the phenylalanine over 11 residues. Solely the CDR3 DNA is kept, with 33 bases framed from the first base. The V end loses 4 bases and the J end loses 6 bases, and a stretch of 4 bases separates them. CDR1 MNHEY and CDR2 SMNVEV are derived from the germline V gene (reference sequence).

Using the deep immunoSEQ assay, multiplex PCR amplified TCR CDR3 regions from genomic DNA. Extracted genomic DNA from each cell subset was distributed evenly across all wells of several immunoSEQ 96-well plates, and each plate was treated as a replicate. For sorted subsets, roughly 200 ng of genomic DNA, equivalent to 25,000 to 30,000 T cell genomes, went into each replicate PCR. Purified libraries were measured with a Qubit 3.0 fluorometer, size-checked on a Bioanalyzer 2100, and measured again with the KAPA Library Quantification kit. Every immunoSEQ 96-well plate was sequenced on a separate single-read 150-cycle Illumina NextSeq 550 flow cell. In the source study's methods: Because the immunoSEQ output included only junctional sequences and no quality scores, the filtering could not be the same as the filtering used for full-length reads. Sequences were annotated with PyIR, a Python wrapper for IgBLAST v1.9, using IMGT germline references to assign V/J genes and CDR3. Reads were filtered out if the reads had weak V/J assignments (E-value above 1e-6), no CDR3, stop codons, out-of-frame junctions, or ambiguous translated residues. V3J clonotypes were defined as sequences sharing the same inferred V gene, J gene, and CDR3 amino acid sequence. To compute the percentage overlap between repertoires, the number of shared unique clonotypes was divided by the size of the smaller repertoire. Repertoire richness was assessed with RTK rarefaction, the Chao1 estimator, and Recon v2.1 estimates of unobserved clonotypes. Generation probabilities for all TCRbeta clonotypes obtained by the gDNA method from a handful of donors were computed using OLGA. In TCRdb, the immuneACCESS table is reduced to in-frame sequences with V and J assigned. These tables do not hold every clone; where another copy was compared, an unresolved V gene accounts for under half, and the others remain unexplained. V, J and clone size are taken as reported in that table, and D and trimming were inferred from the DNA itself. The sample table lists more than 2 million clones, about 93% of them with a count of one. The ten largest clonotypes hold less than 2% of the sample.

This receptor was taken from a man aged 18-30 years in good health. Some clones in this sample may be carry-over from other donors' samples. Here the chain combines TRBV27 and TRBJ2-1; the D gene is unclear. Sequenced sample: naive CD8+ T cells from PBMCs. The label giving this sample's cell subset or site can be read as: CD45RA+CCR7+. The CDR3 corresponds to CASSSSNEQFF. The nucleotide sequence is given as TGTGCCAGCAGTTCGAGCAATGAGCAGTTCTTC.